This TCR beta chain appears in the sequencing data of a study of cytomegalovirus exposure and HLA in healthy donors. In the PCR, 60 Vbeta and 13 Jbeta primers were used. Profiling relied on immunoSEQ multiplex PCR, and the TCRdb table lists in-frame clones only, not all of them. In all, the sample yields under 200,000 clones. As to this clone: Its antigen is as yet unknown.

Study-level findings and limits: Common viral pathogens (according to a later analysis) appeared linked to several of the most significant clusters. DRB1 had the most TCR associations and HLA-C the fewest, a later analysis found, with rates varying by HLA locus.

CDR3 length: 14 residues. Germline CDR1 is MNHNY and CDR2 is SVGAGI (reference sequence). The ends were cut back, 8 bases at V and 0 bases at J, with 13 bases in the middle. Material for sequencing was PBMCs. This sequence was found in a woman aged 18-35 years in good health and CMV-seropositive. The V gene is TRBV6-6, the J gene TRBJ1-1; tentatively, D is TRBD1 (5 bases). The CDR3 nucleotides read TGTGCCAGCCGCACTCGGGGGGTGAACACTGAAGCTTTCTTT. Its translation is CASRTRGVNTEAFF.